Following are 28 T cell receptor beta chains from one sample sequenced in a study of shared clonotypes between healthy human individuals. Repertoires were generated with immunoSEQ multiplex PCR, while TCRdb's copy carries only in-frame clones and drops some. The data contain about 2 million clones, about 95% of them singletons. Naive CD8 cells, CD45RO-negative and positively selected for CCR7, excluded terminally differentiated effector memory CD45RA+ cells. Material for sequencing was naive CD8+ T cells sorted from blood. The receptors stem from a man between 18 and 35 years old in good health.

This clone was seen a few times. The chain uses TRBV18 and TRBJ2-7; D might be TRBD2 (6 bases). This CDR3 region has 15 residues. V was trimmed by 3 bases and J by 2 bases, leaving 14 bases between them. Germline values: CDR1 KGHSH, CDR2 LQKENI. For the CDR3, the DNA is TGTGCCAGCTCACCCCCGGGACTCACTACCTACGAGCAGTACTTC. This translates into CASSPPGLTTYEQYF.

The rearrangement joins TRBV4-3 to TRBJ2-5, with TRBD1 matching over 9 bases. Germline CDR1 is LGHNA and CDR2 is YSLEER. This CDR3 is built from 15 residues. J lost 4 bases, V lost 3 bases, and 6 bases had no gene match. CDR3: CASSQEVTGGETQYF. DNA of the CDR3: TGCGCCAGCAGCCAGGAAGTGACAGGGGGAGAGACCCAGTACTTC.

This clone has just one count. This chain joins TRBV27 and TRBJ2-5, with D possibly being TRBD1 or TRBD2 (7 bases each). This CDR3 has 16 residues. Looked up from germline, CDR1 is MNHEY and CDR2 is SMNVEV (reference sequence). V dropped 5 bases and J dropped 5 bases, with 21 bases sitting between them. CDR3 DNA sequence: TGTGCCAGCAGTGGTACAGGGGCGGGGGTTTTGGAGACCCAGTACTTC. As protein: CASSGTGAGVLETQYF.

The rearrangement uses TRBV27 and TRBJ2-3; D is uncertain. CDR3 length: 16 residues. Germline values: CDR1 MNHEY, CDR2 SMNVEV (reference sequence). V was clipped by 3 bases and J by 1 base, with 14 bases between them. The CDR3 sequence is CASSLQRLTGTDTQYF. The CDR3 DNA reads TGTGCCAGCAGTTTGCAGCGCCTGACGGGCACAGATACGCAGTATTTT.

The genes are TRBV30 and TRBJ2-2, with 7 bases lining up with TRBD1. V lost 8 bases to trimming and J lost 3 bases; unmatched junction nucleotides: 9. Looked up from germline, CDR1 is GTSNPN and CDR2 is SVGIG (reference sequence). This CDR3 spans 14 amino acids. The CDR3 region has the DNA TGTGCCGGCCTACAGGGGTTGCACACCGGGGAGCTGTTTTTT. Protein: CAGLQGLHTGELFF.

The CDR3 loop reads CASSSRAHTDTQYF. The CDR3 bases are TGTGCCAGCAGCTCCCGGGCCCACACAGATACGCAGTATTTT. The J gene is TRBJ2-3, the V gene TRBV11-3; D is undetermined. V dropped 4 bases and J dropped 2 bases, with 10 bases sitting between them. Germline assignment: CDR1 SGHNT and CDR2 YENEEA. This CDR3 contains 14 residues.

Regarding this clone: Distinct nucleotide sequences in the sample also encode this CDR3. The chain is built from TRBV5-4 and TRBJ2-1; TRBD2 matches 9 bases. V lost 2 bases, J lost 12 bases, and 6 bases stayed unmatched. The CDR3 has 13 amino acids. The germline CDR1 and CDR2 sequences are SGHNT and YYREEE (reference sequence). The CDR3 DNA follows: TGTGCCAGCAGCTTTAGCGGGGGAGGTGGGCAGTTCTTC. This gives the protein CASSFSGGGGQFF.

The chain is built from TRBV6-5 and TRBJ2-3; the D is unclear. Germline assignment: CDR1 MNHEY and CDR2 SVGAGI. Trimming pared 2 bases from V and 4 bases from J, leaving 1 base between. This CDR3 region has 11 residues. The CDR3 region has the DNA TGTGCCAGCAGTTACGCAGATACGCAGTATTTT. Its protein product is CASSYADTQYF.

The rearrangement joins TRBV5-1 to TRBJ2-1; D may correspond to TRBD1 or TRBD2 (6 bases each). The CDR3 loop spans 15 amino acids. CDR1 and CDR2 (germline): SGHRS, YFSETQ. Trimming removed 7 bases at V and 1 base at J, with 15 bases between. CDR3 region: CASSPGGSSYNEQFF. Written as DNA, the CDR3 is TGCGCCAGCTCCCCCGGGGGCTCGTCCTACAATGAGCAGTTCTTC. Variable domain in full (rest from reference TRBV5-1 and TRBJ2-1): KAGVTQTPRYLIKTRGQQVTLSCSPISGHRSVSWYQQTPGQGLQFLFEYFSETQRNKGNFPGRFSGRQFSNSRSEMNVSTLELGDSALYLCASSPGGSSYNEQFFGPGTRLTVL.

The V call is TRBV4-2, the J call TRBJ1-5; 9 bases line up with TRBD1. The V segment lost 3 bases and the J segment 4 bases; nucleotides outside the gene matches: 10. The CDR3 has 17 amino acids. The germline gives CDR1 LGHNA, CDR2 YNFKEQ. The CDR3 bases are TGTGCCAGCAGCCACGATCCTACAGGGGGCGAAAATCAGCCCCAGCATTTT. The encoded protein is CASSHDPTGGENQPQHF.

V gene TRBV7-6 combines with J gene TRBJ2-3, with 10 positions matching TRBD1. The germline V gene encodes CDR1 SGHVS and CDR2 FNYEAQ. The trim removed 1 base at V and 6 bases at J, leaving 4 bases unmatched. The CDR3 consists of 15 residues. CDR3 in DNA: TGTGCCAGCAGCTTAGAGGACAGGGGGAGCGATACGCAGTATTTT. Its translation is CASSLEDRGSDTQYF.

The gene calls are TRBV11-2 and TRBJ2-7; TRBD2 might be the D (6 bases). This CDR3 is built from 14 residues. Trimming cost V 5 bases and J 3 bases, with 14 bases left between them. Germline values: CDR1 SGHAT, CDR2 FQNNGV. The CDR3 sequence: CASSEGRGGYEQYF. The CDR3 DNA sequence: TGTGCCAGCAGCGAGGGACGGGGAGGCTACGAGCAGTACTTC.

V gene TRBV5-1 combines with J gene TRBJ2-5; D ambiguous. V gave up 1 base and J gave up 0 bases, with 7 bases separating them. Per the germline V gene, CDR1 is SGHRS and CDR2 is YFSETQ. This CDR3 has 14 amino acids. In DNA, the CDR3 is TGCGCCAGCAGCTTGACAATAAACCAAGAGACCCAGTACTTC. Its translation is CASSLTINQETQYF.

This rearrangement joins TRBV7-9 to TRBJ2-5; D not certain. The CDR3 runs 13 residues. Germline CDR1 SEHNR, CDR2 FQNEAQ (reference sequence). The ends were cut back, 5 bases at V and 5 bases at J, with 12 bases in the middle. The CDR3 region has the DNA TGTGCCAGCAGCCACCTATTAACTGAGACCCAGTACTTC. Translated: CASSHLLTETQYF.

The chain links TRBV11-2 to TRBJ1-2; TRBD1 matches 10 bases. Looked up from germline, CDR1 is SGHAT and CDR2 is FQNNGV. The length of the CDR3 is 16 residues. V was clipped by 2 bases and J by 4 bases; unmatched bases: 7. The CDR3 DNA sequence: TGTGCCAGCAGCTTAATTGGGACAGGGGATTTCTATGGCTACACCTTC. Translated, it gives CASSLIGTGDFYGYTF.

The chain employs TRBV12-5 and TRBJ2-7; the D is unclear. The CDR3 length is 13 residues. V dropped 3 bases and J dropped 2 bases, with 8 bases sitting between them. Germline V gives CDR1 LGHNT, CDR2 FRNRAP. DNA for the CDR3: TGTGCTAGTGGTTTAGGGCGCGCCTACGAGCAGTACTTC. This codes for CASGLGRAYEQYF.

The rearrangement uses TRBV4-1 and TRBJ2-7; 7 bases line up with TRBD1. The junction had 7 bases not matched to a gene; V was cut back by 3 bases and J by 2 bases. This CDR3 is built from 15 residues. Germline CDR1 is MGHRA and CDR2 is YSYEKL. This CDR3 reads CASSQTGTAPYEQYF. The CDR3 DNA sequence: TGCGCCAGCAGCCAGACCGGGACAGCCCCCTACGAGCAGTACTTC.

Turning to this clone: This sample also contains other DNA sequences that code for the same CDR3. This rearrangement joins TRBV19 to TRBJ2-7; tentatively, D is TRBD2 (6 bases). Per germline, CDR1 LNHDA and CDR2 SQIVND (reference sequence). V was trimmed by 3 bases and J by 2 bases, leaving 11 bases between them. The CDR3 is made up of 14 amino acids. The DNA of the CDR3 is TGTGCCAGTAGTATCGGAGCGGGCACCTACGAGCAGTACTTC. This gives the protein CASSIGAGTYEQYF.

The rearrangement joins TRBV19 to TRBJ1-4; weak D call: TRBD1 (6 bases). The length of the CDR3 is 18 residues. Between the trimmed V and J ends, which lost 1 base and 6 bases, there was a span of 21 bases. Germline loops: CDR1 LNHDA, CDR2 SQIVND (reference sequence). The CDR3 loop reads CASSIGHTAGTTDEKLFF. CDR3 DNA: TGTGCCAGTAGTATAGGTCATACTGCCGGGACAACGGATGAAAAACTGTTTTTT.

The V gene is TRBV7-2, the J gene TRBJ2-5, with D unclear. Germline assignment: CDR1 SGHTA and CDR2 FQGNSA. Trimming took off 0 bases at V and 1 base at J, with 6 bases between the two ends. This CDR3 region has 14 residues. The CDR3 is CASSLAGTQETQYF. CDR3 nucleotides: TGTGCCAGCAGCTTAGCGGGTACCCAAGAGACCCAGTACTTC.

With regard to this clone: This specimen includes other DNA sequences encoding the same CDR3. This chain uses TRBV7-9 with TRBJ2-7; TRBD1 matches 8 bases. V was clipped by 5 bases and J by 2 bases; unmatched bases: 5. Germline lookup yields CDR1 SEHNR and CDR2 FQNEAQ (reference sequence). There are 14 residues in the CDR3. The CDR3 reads CASSPGTGPYEQYF. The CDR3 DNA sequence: TGTGCCAGCAGCCCTGGGACAGGTCCCTACGAGCAGTACTTC. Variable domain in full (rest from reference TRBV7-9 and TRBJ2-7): DTGVSQNPRHKITKRGQNVTFRCDPISEHNRLYWYRQTLGQGPEFLTYFQNEAQLEKSRLLSDRFSAERPKGSFSTLEIQRTEQGDSAMYLCASSPGTGPYEQYFGPGTRLTVT.

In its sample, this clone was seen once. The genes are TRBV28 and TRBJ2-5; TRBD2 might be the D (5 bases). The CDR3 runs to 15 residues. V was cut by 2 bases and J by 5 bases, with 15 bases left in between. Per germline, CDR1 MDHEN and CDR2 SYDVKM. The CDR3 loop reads CASSLNLGSGETQYF. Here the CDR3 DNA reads TGTGCCAGCAGTTTAAATCTGGGGTCGGGGGAGACCCAGTACTTC.

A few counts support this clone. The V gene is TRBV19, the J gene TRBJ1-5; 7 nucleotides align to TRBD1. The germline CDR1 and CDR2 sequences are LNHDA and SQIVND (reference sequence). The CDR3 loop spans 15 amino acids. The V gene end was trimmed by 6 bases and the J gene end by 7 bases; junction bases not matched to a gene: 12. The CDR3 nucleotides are TGTGCCAGTAGCCGACAGGGAATATCGGGACAGCCCCAGCATTTT. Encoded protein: CASSRQGISGQPQHF. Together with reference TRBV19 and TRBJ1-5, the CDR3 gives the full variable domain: DGGITQSPKYLFRKEGQNVTLSCEQNLNHDAMYWYRQDPGQGLRLIYYSQIVNDFQKGDIAEGYSVSREKKESFPLTVTSAQKNPTAFYLCASSRQGISGQPQHFGDGTRLSIL.

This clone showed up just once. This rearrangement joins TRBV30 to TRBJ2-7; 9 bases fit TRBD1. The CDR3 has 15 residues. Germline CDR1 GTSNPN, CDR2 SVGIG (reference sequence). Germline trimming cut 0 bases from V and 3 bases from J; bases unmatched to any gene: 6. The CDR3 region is CAWSVRDRVNYEQYF. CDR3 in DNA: TGTGCCTGGAGTGTCAGGGACAGGGTAAACTACGAGCAGTACTTC.

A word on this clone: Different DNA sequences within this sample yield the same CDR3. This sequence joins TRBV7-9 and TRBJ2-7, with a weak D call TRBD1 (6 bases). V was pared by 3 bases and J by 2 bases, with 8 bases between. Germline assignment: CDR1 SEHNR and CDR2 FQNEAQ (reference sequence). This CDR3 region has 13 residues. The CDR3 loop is CASSFTGTYEQYF. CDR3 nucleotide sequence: TGTGCCAGCAGCTTCACAGGGACCTACGAGCAGTACTTC.

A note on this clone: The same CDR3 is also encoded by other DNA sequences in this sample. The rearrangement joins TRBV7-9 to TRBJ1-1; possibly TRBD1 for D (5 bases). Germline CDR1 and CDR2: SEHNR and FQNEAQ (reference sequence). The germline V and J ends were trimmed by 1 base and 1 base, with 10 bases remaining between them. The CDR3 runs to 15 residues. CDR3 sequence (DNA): TGTGCCAGCAGCTTAGTGGGCGGGGGGAACACTGAAGCTTTCTTT. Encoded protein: CASSLVGGGNTEAFF.

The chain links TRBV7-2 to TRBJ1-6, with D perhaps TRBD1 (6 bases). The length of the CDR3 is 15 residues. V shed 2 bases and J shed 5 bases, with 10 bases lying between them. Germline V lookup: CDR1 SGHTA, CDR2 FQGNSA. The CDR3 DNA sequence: TGTGCCAGCAGCTTATCGGACAGTGATAATTCACCCCTCCACTTT. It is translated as CASSLSDSDNSPLHF.

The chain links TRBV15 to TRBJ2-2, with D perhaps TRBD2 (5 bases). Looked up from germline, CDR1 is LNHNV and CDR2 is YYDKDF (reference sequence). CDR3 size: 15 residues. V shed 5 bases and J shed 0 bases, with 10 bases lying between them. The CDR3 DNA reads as TGTGCCACCAGCCCCGCGGGTTCGAACACCGGGGAGCTGTTTTTT. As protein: CATSPAGSNTGELFF.